A selection of T cell receptor beta chains follows, all from one sample in a study of T cells in narcolepsy. The data were produced by immunoSEQ multiplex PCR, yet TCRdb's version contains in-frame clones alone and is incomplete. The sample has approximately 1,500 clones; roughly 40% are singletons. Antigens for these TCRs are unknown. The sequencing input was cultured CD8+ T cells from cerebrospinal fluid. The source of these receptors is a human donor with narcolepsy. The CDR3 runs from the conserved cysteine through the conserved F or W. A D gene is named only where the DNA matches it firmly. Where a row states a size, it is once, few, many or the class of an expanded clone; other rows omit it.

j_call | clone_size | d_call | v_call | cdr3_aa | cdr3_nt
TRBJ1-2 | NA | NA | TRBV5-7 | CASSFAPGANYGYTF | TGTGCCAGCAGCTTCGCCCCCGGGGCTAACTATGGCTACACCTTC
TRBJ1-2 | large | TRBD1 | TRBV7-9 | CASSVTQGNNYGYTF | TGTGCCAGCAGCGTAACACAGGGGAACAACTATGGCTACACCTTC
TRBJ1-2 | few | NA | TRBV6-1 | CASSEPLGANYGYTF | TGTGCCAGCAGTGAACCACTCGGGGCAAACTATGGCTACACCTTC
TRBJ1-1 | NA | NA | TRBV5-3 | CASSSGGTEAFF | TGTGCCAGCAGCAGCGGGGGGACTGAAGCTTTCTTT
TRBJ2-3 | NA | NA | TRBV4-2 | CASSQGPQQVISTDTQYF | TGTGCCAGCAGCCAAGGACCTCAACAAGTGATTAGCACAGATACGCAGTATTTT
TRBJ1-3 | NA | TRBD1 | TRBV18 | CASSPDRAYSGNTIYF | TGTGCCAGCTCACCGGACAGGGCATACTCTGGAAACACCATATATTTT
TRBJ2-2 | NA | NA | TRBV10-3 | CAIVAGTSHRELFF | TGTGCCATCGTTGCCGGGACTTCACACCGGGAGCTGTTTTTT
TRBJ1-1 | NA | NA | TRBV7-3 | CASSLEAGLSGVAAFF | TGTGCCAGCAGCTTAGAGGCGGGATTGAGTGGGGTTGCAGCTTTCTTT
TRBJ1-1 | NA | NA | TRBV7-4 | CALGAGLGTEAFF | TGTGCACTAGGGGCAGGGTTGGGCACTGAAGCTTTCTTT
TRBJ2-1 | medium-sized | NA | TRBV11-2 | CASSYVNSYNEQFF | TGTGCCAGCAGCTACGTAAACTCCTACAATGAGCAGTTCTTC
TRBJ2-5 | once | TRBD1 | TRBV13 | CASSVGEGDRWAETQYF | TGTGCCAGCAGCGTAGGAGAAGGGGACAGGTGGGCAGAGACCCAGTACTTC
TRBJ2-4 | large | TRBD1 | TRBV18 | CASSPPGQENIQYF | TGTGCCAGCTCACCACCGGGACAGGAAAACATTCAGTACTTC
TRBJ1-2 | NA | NA | TRBV5-7 | CASSFTPGANYGYTF | TGTGCCAGCAGCTTCACCCCCGGGGCTAACTATGGCTACACCTTC
TRBJ2-3 | NA | TRBD2 | TRBV5-4 | CASSQLASGSGTQYF | TGTGCCAGCAGCCAGTTGGCTAGCGGGAGCGGTACGCAGTATTTT
TRBJ2-2 | large | NA | TRBV29-1 | CSVEGQMNTGELFF | TGCAGCGTTGAAGGACAGATGAACACCGGGGAGCTGTTTTTT
TRBJ2-1 | few | NA | TRBV7-2 | CASSSPNRAQGSYNEQFF | TGTGCCAGCAGCTCACCCAACAGGGCCCAGGGCTCCTACAATGAGCAGTTCTTC
TRBJ1-2 | NA | NA | TRBV29-1 | CCVVFGGTYGYTF | TGCTGCGTTGTCTTTGGGGGAACCTATGGCTACACCTTC
TRBJ2-3 | few | NA | TRBV7-2 | CASSLVRTDTQYF | TGTGCCAGCAGCTTAGTGAGGACAGATACGCAGTATTTT
TRBJ2-1 | few | TRBD2 | TRBV7-3 | CASSLYQAGGIDNEQFF | TGTGCCAGCAGCCTATATCAAGCGGGGGGGATCGACAATGAGCAGTTCTTC
TRBJ1-1 | NA | TRBD1 | TRBV14 | CASSQLRQGNTEAFF | TGTGCCAGCAGCCAATTAAGACAGGGTAACACTGAAGCTTTCTTT
TRBJ1-6 | medium-sized | TRBD1 | TRBV15 | CATSARDRVYSPLHF | TGTGCCACCAGCGCCCGGGACAGGGTTTATTCACCCCTCCACTTT
TRBJ1-2 | NA | NA | TRBV6-1 | CASRAFGEGFGGYTF | TGTGCCAGCAGAGCTTTCGGGGAAGGTTTTGGAGGCTACACCTTC
TRBJ2-7 | NA | TRBD2 | TRBV6-6 | CASSPTSGGNYEQYF | TGTGCCAGCAGCCCGACTAGCGGGGGGAATTACGAGCAGTACTTC
TRBJ1-2 | large | NA | TRBV29-1 | CSVEDHGYGYTF | TGCAGCGTTGAAGATCACGGCTATGGCTACACCTTC
TRBJ1-1 | NA | TRBD1 | TRBV7-8 | CASSLQGARTEAFF | TGTGCCAGCAGCTTACAGGGGGCGCGAACTGAAGCTTTCTTT
TRBJ2-7 | large | NA | TRBV2 | CALTGTDSYEQYF | TGTGCCCTGACTGGGACGGACTCCTACGAGCAGTACTTC
TRBJ2-5 | NA | NA | TRBV2 | CASSSYKRETQYF | TGTGCCAGCAGTTCGTACAAGAGGGAGACCCAGTACTTC